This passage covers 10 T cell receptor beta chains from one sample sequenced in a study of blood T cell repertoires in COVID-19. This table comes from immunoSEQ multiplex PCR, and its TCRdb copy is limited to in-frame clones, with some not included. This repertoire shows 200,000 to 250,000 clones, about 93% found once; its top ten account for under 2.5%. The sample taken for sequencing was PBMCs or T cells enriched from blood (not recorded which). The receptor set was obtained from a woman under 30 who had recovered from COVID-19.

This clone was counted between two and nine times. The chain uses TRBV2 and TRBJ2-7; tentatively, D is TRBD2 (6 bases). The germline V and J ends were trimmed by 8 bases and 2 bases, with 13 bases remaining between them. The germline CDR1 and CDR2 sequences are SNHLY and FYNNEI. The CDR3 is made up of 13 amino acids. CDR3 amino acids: CASLDAGPYEQYF. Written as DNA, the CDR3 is TGTGCCAGCCTCGACGCGGGGCCCTACGAGCAGTACTTC. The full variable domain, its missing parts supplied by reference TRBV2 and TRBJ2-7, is EPEVTQTPSHQVTQMGQEVILRCVPISNHLYFYWYRQILGQKVEFLVSFYNNEISEKSEIFDDQFSVERPDGSNFTLKIRSTKLEDSAMYFCASLDAGPYEQYFGPGTRLTVT.

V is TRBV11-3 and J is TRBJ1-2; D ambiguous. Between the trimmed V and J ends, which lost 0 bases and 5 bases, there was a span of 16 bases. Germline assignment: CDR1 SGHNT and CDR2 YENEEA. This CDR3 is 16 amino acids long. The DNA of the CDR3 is TGTGCCAGCAGCTTAGATAGCCAGCCCTCGCGATATGGCTACACCTTC. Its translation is CASSLDSQPSRYGYTF.

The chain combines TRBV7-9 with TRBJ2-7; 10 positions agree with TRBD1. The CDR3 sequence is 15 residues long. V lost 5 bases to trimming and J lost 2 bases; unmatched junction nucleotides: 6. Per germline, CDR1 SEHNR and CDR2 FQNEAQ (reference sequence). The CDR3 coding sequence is TGTGCCAGCAGCCCAGGGACAGGGGCTCCCTACGAGCAGTACTTC. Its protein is CASSPGTGAPYEQYF. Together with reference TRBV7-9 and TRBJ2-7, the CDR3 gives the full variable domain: DTGVSQNPRHKITKRGQNVTFRCDPISEHNRLYWYRQTLGQGPEFLTYFQNEAQLEKSRLLSDRFSAERPKGSFSTLEIQRTEQGDSAMYLCASSPGTGAPYEQYFGPGTRLTVT.

CDR3 loop: CASSEQGRLYTDTQYF. CDR3 DNA sequence: TGTGCCAGCAGCGAGCAAGGGAGATTATACACAGATACGCAGTATTTT. The chain joins TRBV9 to TRBJ2-3; D might be TRBD2 (5 bases). CDR3 length equals 16 residues. The germline V gene encodes CDR1 SGDLS and CDR2 YYNGEE. The V end was cut by 3 bases, the J end by 2 bases, with 16 bases between.

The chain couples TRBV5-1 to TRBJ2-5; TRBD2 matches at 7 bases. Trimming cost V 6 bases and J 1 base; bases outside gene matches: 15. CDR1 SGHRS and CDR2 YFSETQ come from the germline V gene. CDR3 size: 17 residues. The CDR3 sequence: CASKPPHRGEPQETQYF. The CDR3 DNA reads TGCGCCAGCAAACCACCCCATCGGGGGGAACCCCAAGAGACCCAGTACTTC.

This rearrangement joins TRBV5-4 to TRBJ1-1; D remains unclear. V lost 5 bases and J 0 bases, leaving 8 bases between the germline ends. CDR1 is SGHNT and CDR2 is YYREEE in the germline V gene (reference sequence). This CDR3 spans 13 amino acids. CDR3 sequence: CASRGLMNTEAFF. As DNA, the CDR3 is TGTGCCAGCAGGGGCCTCATGAACACTGAAGCTTTCTTT.

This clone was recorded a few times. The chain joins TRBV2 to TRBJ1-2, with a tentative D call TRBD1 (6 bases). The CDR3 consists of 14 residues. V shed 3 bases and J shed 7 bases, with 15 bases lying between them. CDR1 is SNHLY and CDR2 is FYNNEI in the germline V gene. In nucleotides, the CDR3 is TGTGCCAGCAGTGAGGTGGGGGCATCAAGTGGCTACACCTTC. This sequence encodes CASSEVGASSGYTF.

This chain's CDR3 is CASSFTGGNEKLFF. The CDR3 coding sequence is TGTGCCAGCAGTTTTACGGGGGGCAATGAAAAACTGTTTTTT. The chain couples TRBV11-2 to TRBJ1-4; D may be TRBD1 (6 bases). Between the trimmed V and J ends, which lost 6 bases and 5 bases, there was a span of 13 bases. This CDR3 contains 14 residues. The V gene's germline CDR1 is SGHAT and CDR2 FQNNGV.

CDR3 amino acids: CASQRRGTTEAFF. In DNA, the CDR3 is TGTGCCAGCCAAAGACGGGGGACCACTGAAGCTTTCTTT. The chain combines TRBV11-3 with TRBJ1-1; maybe TRBD1 (5 bases). The CDR3 spans 13 residues. Germline assignment: CDR1 SGHNT and CDR2 YENEEA. V lost 8 bases and J lost 4, with 14 bases in between.

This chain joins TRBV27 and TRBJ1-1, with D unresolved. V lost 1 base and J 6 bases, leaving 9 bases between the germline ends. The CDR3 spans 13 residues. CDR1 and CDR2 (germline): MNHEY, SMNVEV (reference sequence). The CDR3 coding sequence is TGTGCCAGCAGTTTATACCCCCGGGCTGAAGCTTTCTTT. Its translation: CASSLYPRAEAFF.